A single sample gave rise to the 15 T cell receptor beta chains below, sequenced in a study of blood T cell repertoires in COVID-19. The repertoire was sequenced with immunoSEQ multiplex PCR; TCRdb's copy has only in-frame clones and lacks some. The sample shows about 250,000 clones, approximately 85% of them seen only once. Sequenced sample: peripheral blood. The source of these receptors is a man aged 50 to 60 with active or convalescent COVID-19.

The chain employs TRBV19 and TRBJ2-1, with TRBD2 matching over 11 bases. This CDR3 contains 15 residues. CDR1 is LNHDA, CDR2 SQIVND, per germline (reference sequence). Trimming took 5 bases from V and 4 from J; bases not matched to a gene: 4. The CDR3 sequence is CASSLAGGVYNEQFF. CDR3 sequence (DNA): TGTGCCAGTAGTCTAGCGGGAGGAGTTTACAATGAGCAGTTCTTC.

The CDR3 DNA reads as TGTGCCAGCTCACCGAGGGCCCCAAGGGAGACCCAGTACTTC. Translating gives CASSPRAPRETQYF. V usage is TRBV18 and J usage is TRBJ2-5; a weak D match, TRBD2 (5 bases). Between the trimmed V and J ends, which lost 3 bases and 5 bases, there was a span of 13 bases. This CDR3 comprises 14 residues. CDR1 and CDR2 from the germline V gene are KGHSH and LQKENI.

The J gene is TRBJ1-2, the V gene TRBV7-9, with TRBD1 identical over 10 bases. Germline lookup yields CDR1 SEHNR and CDR2 FQNEAQ (reference sequence). CDR3 size: 14 residues. Unmatched junction bases numbered 9, after V lost 6 bases and J lost 8 bases. This CDR3 reads CASSPGTGDGGYTF. The CDR3 DNA follows: TGTGCCAGCAGTCCCGGGACAGGGGATGGCGGCTACACCTTC.

The chain carries TRBV27 and TRBJ2-2; no reliable D call. Germline CDR1 and CDR2: MNHEY and SMNVEV (reference sequence). The V and J ends lost 1 base and 5 bases respectively, with 5 bases between them. The CDR3 consists of 13 residues. For the CDR3, the DNA is TGTGCCAGCAGTTTATGGCGGACCGGGGAGCTGTTTTTT. It encodes CASSLWRTGELFF.

The chain couples TRBV30 to TRBJ1-3; weak D call: TRBD1 (5 bases). V was pared by 0 bases and J by 4 bases, with 10 bases between. The CDR3 contains 14 residues. Per germline, CDR1 GTSNPN and CDR2 SVGIG (reference sequence). CDR3 coding DNA: TGTGCCTGGAGTGTTTATGGGGCCGGAAACACCATATATTTT. Encoded protein: CAWSVYGAGNTIYF.

This clone appeared a single time. The rearrangement links TRBV5-1 to TRBJ2-1, with unresolved D. The CDR3 spans 16 residues. The ends were cut back, 2 bases at V and 0 bases at J, with 12 bases in the middle. Germline CDR1 reads SGHRS; CDR2 reads YFSETQ. This CDR3 reads CASSLDPASSYNEQFF. Written as DNA, the CDR3 is TGCGCCAGCAGCTTAGACCCAGCGAGCTCCTACAATGAGCAGTTCTTC.

V usage is TRBV11-2 and J usage is TRBJ2-5; 7 bases line up with TRBD2. The CDR3 spans 14 residues. Germline V gives CDR1 SGHAT, CDR2 FQNNGV. V trimming: 5 bases; J trimming: 2 bases; junction bases outside the gene matches: 5. The CDR3 DNA reads TGTGCCAGCAGCGATTTGCGGGGGCAAGAGACCCAGTACTTC. Its translation is CASSDLRGQETQYF. The full variable domain, with the rest looked up from reference TRBV11-2 and TRBJ2-5, is EAGVAQSPRYKIIEKRQSVAFWCNPISGHATLYWYQQILGQGPKLLIQFQNNGVVDDSQLPKDRFSAERLKGVDSTLKIQPAKLEDSAVYLCASSDLRGQETQYFGPGTRLLVL.

J is TRBJ1-6 and V is TRBV6-2 or TRBV6-3, with D possibly TRBD1 on 6 matching bases. This CDR3 region has 15 residues. Deletions cut 4 bases from V and 4 bases from J, with 11 bases between. Per germline, CDR1 MNHEY and CDR2 SVGEGT. CDR3 amino acids: CASSSGQFYNSPLHF. In DNA, the CDR3 is TGTGCCAGCAGTTCCGGACAGTTTTATAATTCACCCCTCCACTTT.

This clone came up many times. The rearrangement uses TRBV9 and TRBJ2-2, with D possibly TRBD1 on 5 matching bases. Germline-derived CDR1 and CDR2 are SGDLS and YYNGEE. The CDR3 is 16 residues long. The V end was cut by 0 bases, the J end by 6 bases, with 15 bases between. CDR3 amino acids: CASSVAQGAGSGELFF. The CDR3 DNA reads as TGTGCCAGCAGCGTAGCCCAGGGTGCCGGTTCCGGGGAGCTGTTTTTT.

V usage is TRBV5-5 and J usage is TRBJ2-1; a weak D match, TRBD2 (6 bases). In germline, CDR1 is SGHKS, CDR2 YYEKEE (reference sequence). The CDR3 contains 13 residues. V lost 0 bases, J lost 14 bases, and 15 bases lay in between. The chain's CDR3 is CASSLASSVWEFF. CDR3 DNA sequence: TGTGCCAGCAGCTTGGCATCTAGCGTGTGGGAGTTCTTC.

CDR3 sequence: CASSNRLGTLSTEAFF. The CDR3, as DNA: TGTGCCAGTAGTAATCGATTGGGGACACTAAGTACTGAAGCTTTCTTT. The chain is built from TRBV19 and TRBJ1-1, with D tentatively TRBD1 (6 bases). Germline CDR1 reads LNHDA; CDR2 reads SQIVND (reference sequence). V was trimmed by 4 bases and J by 5 bases, leaving 20 bases between them. The length of the CDR3 is 16 residues.

V gene TRBV15 combines with J gene TRBJ2-1, with a weak D call TRBD2 (6 bases). The germline V gene has CDR1 LNHNV and CDR2 YYDKDF (reference sequence). V gave up 4 bases and J gave up 10 bases, with 17 bases separating them. This CDR3 region has 14 residues. DNA for the CDR3: TGTGCCACCAGCACTGGGACTGCCGGGACGGAGCAGTTCTTC. Its protein product is CATSTGTAGTEQFF.

This clone was observed once. The chain employs TRBV24-1 and TRBJ2-2; perhaps TRBD2 as D (5 bases). Germline lookup yields CDR1 KGHDR and CDR2 SFDVKD. The CDR3 sequence is 14 residues long. V lost 3 bases and J 7 bases, leaving 11 bases between the germline ends. CDR3 coding DNA: TGTGCCACCAGTGATCCCAGCCGGGGCGGGGAGCTGTTTTTT. Residues: CATSDPSRGGELFF.

The chain couples TRBV27 to TRBJ1-2; TRBD1 matches 7 bases. Germline V gives CDR1 MNHEY, CDR2 SMNVEV (reference sequence). The CDR3 spans 13 residues. With 7 bases clipped from V and 6 bases from J, the junction kept 8 bases outside the gene matches. For the CDR3, the DNA is TGTGCCAGCATTGACAGGGCATCAGATGGCTACACCTTC. This gives the protein CASIDRASDGYTF.

The V gene is TRBV6-1, the J gene TRBJ1-1, with D uncertain. This CDR3 has 19 amino acids. The V gene lost 2 bases and the J gene lost 0 bases, with 22 bases spanning the gap. In germline, CDR1 is MNHNS, CDR2 SASEGT. CDR3 residues: CASSERGLGEWGMNTEAFF. CDR3 sequence (DNA): TGTGCCAGCAGTGAACGGGGTCTCGGGGAGTGGGGAATGAACACTGAAGCTTTCTTT.